Reported below is one TCR beta chain. Assay used: immunoSEQ multiplex PCR; TCRdb lists only in-frame clones, some missing. The table lists about 330,000 clones, around 83% of them singletons. CDR3 length: 17 amino acids. The germline V gene has CDR1 SGHRS and CDR2 YFSETQ. The V gene end was trimmed by 4 bases and the J gene end by 0 bases; junction bases not matched to a gene: 3. This sample is part of a study of blood T cell repertoires in COVID-19. Sequencing was carried out using peripheral blood. The chain has TRBV5-1 and TRBJ2-1; 14 bases are shared with TRBD2. This TCR was recovered from a woman aged 50 to 60 with acute or convalescent COVID-19. The CDR3 nucleotides are TGCGCCAGCAGCCGGACTAGCGGGGGGTCCTCCTACAATGAGCAGTTCTTC. Its translation is CASSRTSGGSSYNEQFF.